This T cell receptor beta chain is from a study of a mutant IDH1 vaccine in newly diagnosed glioma. As for the study in general: All eight of the vaccinations patients received fell in weeks 1, 3, 5, 7, 11, 15, 19 and 23. Vaccines were first given 4-6 weeks after radiotherapy alone, or with temozolomide cycles.

Assay: immunoSEQ multiplex PCR; the TCRdb copy retains only in-frame clones and omits some. The data hold around 76,000 clones, with more than 80% observed a single time. This clone was seen once. The target antigen is unknown. The CDR3 is 14 amino acids. The ends were cut back, 6 bases at V and 4 bases at J, with 13 bases in the middle. CDR1 is MNHNS, CDR2 SASEGT, per germline. This sample's time point: week 23, last vaccination. The investigators gave 300 ug of mutant IDH1 20-mer peptide in each vaccine dose, together with topical imiquimod. V usage is TRBV6-1 and J usage is TRBJ1-3; tentative D call: TRBD1 (5 bases). This clonotype originated in a woman in her 50s with glioma. The sequencing here drew on PBMCs, taken from a glioma patient whose treatment included an IDH1 peptide vaccine. CDR3 in amino acids: CASRADRYGNTIYF. In nucleotides, the CDR3 is TGTGCCAGCAGAGCTGACAGATACGGAAACACCATATATTTT.